Following are 4 T cell receptor beta chains from one sample sequenced in a study of liver allograft versus peripheral blood T cells. Study-level background: Comparing T cell receptor repertoires in transplanted livers with those in recipients' peripheral blood was part of the design.

In TCRdb, the reads were re-called with MiXCR into one record per CDR3 protein. The sample lists about 8,400 distinct CDR3 sequences; over 15% were seen once. The receptors derive from a human patient who had a liver transplant. These T cells may partly come from the graft donor.

This clonotype was found many times. The chain joins TRBV27 to TRBJ2-5; D possibly corresponds to TRBD2 (5 bases). This CDR3 spans 12 amino acids. Germline-derived CDR1 and CDR2 are MNHEY and SMNVEV (reference sequence). The germline V and J ends were trimmed by 6 bases and 9 bases, with 14 bases remaining between them. The CDR3 DNA reads TGTGCCAGCAGCTCCATGCCCGGGGCCCAGTACTTC. It translates to CASSSMPGAQYF.

Only a few counts were recorded for this clonotype. The rearrangement joins TRBV18 to TRBJ1-1; 7 bases are a match to TRBD1. With V trimmed by 0 bases and J by 5 bases, 3 bases remained unmatched. There are 14 residues in the CDR3. From germline, CDR1 is KGHSH and CDR2 LQKENI. CDR3 nucleotides: TGTGCCAGCTCACCACCCTCAGGGGGAACTGAAGCTTTCTTT. Translating gives CASSPPSGGTEAFF.

The chain carries TRBV5-5 and TRBJ1-1; TRBD1 might be the D (5 bases). The CDR3 extends over 13 amino acids. V was shortened by 2 bases and J by 5 bases, with 10 bases between the two germline ends. CDR1 SGHKS and CDR2 YYEKEE come from the germline V gene (reference sequence). The CDR3: CASSFQGGTEAFF. CDR3 nucleotide sequence: TGTGCCAGCAGCTTTCAGGGTGGAACTGAAGCTTTCTTT.

This clonotype turned up a few times. The rearrangement uses TRBV12-3 or TRBV12-4 and TRBJ2-2, with a weak D call TRBD2 (5 bases). This CDR3 comprises 15 residues. Trimming pared 6 bases from V and 3 bases from J, leaving 14 bases between. The CDR3 DNA follows: TGTGCCAGCAGACCCGAGGGCCGGGACACCGGGGAGCTGTTTTTT. It yields the protein CASRPEGRDTGELFF.